A selection of T cell receptor beta chains follows, all from one sample in a study of CXCR3-negative and CXCR3-positive naive CD8 T cells. TCRdb re-analyzed the 5' RACE reads; it lists each CDR3 protein once, without DNA. This sample's clone table lists 150,000 or so distinct CDR3 sequences. Sequencing was done on a sample of naive CXCR3- CD8+ T cells from blood. The origin of the receptors is a human donor in good health. Some clones in this sample may be carry-over from other donors' samples. Both conserved end residues are part of each CDR3. Each record gives: J gene, CDR3 length, V gene, CDR3 protein.

J gene: TRBJ2-3; CDR3 length: 15; V gene: TRBV10-3; CDR3 protein: CAISEPQGGTDTQYF
J gene: TRBJ2-3; CDR3 length: 12; V gene: TRBV29-1; CDR3 protein: CSVEDTASAQYF
J gene: TRBJ1-1; CDR3 length: 19; V gene: TRBV6-2/TRBV6-3; CDR3 protein: CASSYDRGQGAYMNTEAFF
J gene: TRBJ2-3; CDR3 length: 13; V gene: TRBV20-1; CDR3 protein: CSGRGLSTDTQYF
J gene: TRBJ2-1; CDR3 length: 13; V gene: TRBV29-1; CDR3 protein: CSDRTDSYNEQFF
J gene: TRBJ2-7; CDR3 length: 15; V gene: TRBV5-5; CDR3 protein: CASSPGDRSSYEQYF
J gene: TRBJ2-7; CDR3 length: 15; V gene: TRBV28; CDR3 protein: CASSSRTGGGYEQYF
J gene: TRBJ2-4; CDR3 length: 16; V gene: TRBV7-9; CDR3 protein: CASSPRTSGAKNIQYF
J gene: TRBJ1-1; CDR3 length: 13; V gene: TRBV5-1; CDR3 protein: CASRQGANTEAFF
J gene: TRBJ2-7; CDR3 length: 16; V gene: TRBV7-9; CDR3 protein: CASRHQTGTDFYEQYF
J gene: TRBJ2-1; CDR3 length: 12; V gene: TRBV30; CDR3 protein: CASTTGGNEQFF
J gene: TRBJ2-2; CDR3 length: 16; V gene: TRBV12-3/TRBV12-4; CDR3 protein: CASRSPGQGNTGELFF
J gene: TRBJ2-7; CDR3 length: 15; V gene: TRBV5-5; CDR3 protein: CASSLRTSAPREQYF
J gene: TRBJ1-1; CDR3 length: 13; V gene: TRBV7-9; CDR3 protein: CASSLSGDTEAFF
J gene: TRBJ1-1; CDR3 length: 14; V gene: TRBV5-1; CDR3 protein: CASSFGGSNTEAFF
J gene: TRBJ2-7; CDR3 length: 17; V gene: TRBV28; CDR3 protein: CASSPPGGRGNSYEQYF
J gene: TRBJ2-5; CDR3 length: 14; V gene: TRBV28; CDR3 protein: CASSLITNQETQYF
J gene: TRBJ2-7; CDR3 length: 13; V gene: TRBV5-1; CDR3 protein: CASSLEGAYEQYF
J gene: TRBJ2-3; CDR3 length: 15; V gene: TRBV5-1; CDR3 protein: CASSDSFTGADTQYF
J gene: TRBJ2-1; CDR3 length: 15; V gene: TRBV3-1; CDR3 protein: CASSPQGQGVNEQFF
J gene: TRBJ2-5; CDR3 length: 14; V gene: TRBV7-9; CDR3 protein: CASSLTLQGDIQYF
J gene: TRBJ1-5; CDR3 length: 15; V gene: TRBV2; CDR3 protein: CASSPGDRDNQPQHF
J gene: TRBJ1-5; CDR3 length: 13; V gene: TRBV20-1; CDR3 protein: CSARHSGYQPQHF
J gene: TRBJ2-5; CDR3 length: 13; V gene: TRBV18; CDR3 protein: CASSPGHGETQYF
J gene: TRBJ2-7; CDR3 length: 20; V gene: TRBV6-5; CDR3 protein: CASSYVGTSGRAGFFYEQYF
J gene: TRBJ2-3; CDR3 length: 16; V gene: TRBV12-3/TRBV12-4; CDR3 protein: CASTGLAGGRTDTQYF
J gene: TRBJ2-7; CDR3 length: 13; V gene: TRBV27; CDR3 protein: CASSFFRGDEQYF
J gene: TRBJ2-3; CDR3 length: 15; V gene: TRBV28; CDR3 protein: CASSLSPARTDTQYF
J gene: TRBJ2-1; CDR3 length: 14; V gene: TRBV12-3/TRBV12-4; CDR3 protein: CASSSGTTYNEQFF
J gene: TRBJ2-4; CDR3 length: 14; V gene: TRBV28; CDR3 protein: CAVGVTEAKNIQYF